A selection of T cell receptor beta chains follows, all from one sample in a study of T cell responses to AZD1222 COVID-19 vaccine. Some clones are missing from TCRdb's copy, which holds only in-frame ones; the method was immunoSEQ multiplex PCR. The table has approximately 140,000 clones, about 90% seen once. Source: peripheral blood, taken 28 days after the second dose of the MenACWY control vaccine. The receptors originated from an adult who received the MenACWY meningococcal vaccine as a control. Both conserved end residues are part of each CDR3. D genes are given only for firm matches. A clone size is listed for some rows: how often the clone was seen (once, few, many), or a class if it is expanded.

size: once
V: TRBV12-5
D: -
J: TRBJ2-7
DNA: TGTGCTAGTGGTTTCCGGGACCCATCCCAAGTTTCCTACGAGCAGTACTTC
CDR3: CASGFRDPSQVSYEQYF

size: -
V: TRBV5-1
D: TRBD1
J: TRBJ2-7
DNA: TGCGCCAGCAGCTCCGGACAGGGGCCTTACGAGCAGTACTTC
CDR3: CASSSGQGPYEQYF

size: -
V: TRBV19
D: -
J: TRBJ1-6
DNA: TGTGCCAGTAGTATTGGTTTCAACAATTCACCCCTCCACTTT
CDR3: CASSIGFNNSPLHF

size: -
V: TRBV6-5
D: -
J: TRBJ2-6
DNA: TGTGCCAGCAGATACCTAACAGGCTCTGGGGCCAACGTCCTGACTTTC
CDR3: CASRYLTGSGANVLTF

size: -
V: TRBV5-1
D: -
J: TRBJ2-6
DNA: TGCGCCAGCGGAGGTACAGGAGGATCGGATGGGGCCAACGTCCTGACTTTC
CDR3: CASGGTGGSDGANVLTF

size: many
V: TRBV19
D: -
J: TRBJ1-6
DNA: TGTGCCAGTAGTCGGGGTCGGGATTCACCCCTCCACTTT
CDR3: CASSRGRDSPLHF

size: -
V: TRBV27
D: TRBD2
J: TRBJ2-3
DNA: TGTGCCAGCAGACTAGCGGGAGAGTGGTTGCAGTATTTT
CDR3: CASRLAGEWLQYF

size: -
V: TRBV29-1
D: -
J: TRBJ2-1
DNA: TGCAGCGTTGACCGCCTGACAGCACAGTTCTTC
CDR3: CSVDRLTAQFF

size: -
V: TRBV19
D: TRBD2
J: TRBJ2-1
DNA: TGTGCCAGTAGTGATTTGACTAGCGGGAGATTCGATGAGCAGTTCTTC
CDR3: CASSDLTSGRFDEQFF

size: -
V: TRBV7-6
D: TRBD1
J: TRBJ1-3
DNA: TGTGCCAGCAGCTTGAACCGACAGGGATTCTCTGGAAACACCATATATTTT
CDR3: CASSLNRQGFSGNTIYF

size: -
V: TRBV7-2
D: -
J: TRBJ2-5
DNA: TGTGCCAGCAGCGGCCCCGTCCGGGGCGAGACCCAGTACTTC
CDR3: CASSGPVRGETQYF

size: -
V: TRBV5-5
D: -
J: TRBJ2-7
DNA: TGTGCCAGCAGCATGACTCCAGCGGGTTTTTACGAGCAGTACTTC
CDR3: CASSMTPAGFYEQYF

size: -
V: TRBV10-2
D: -
J: TRBJ1-4
DNA: TGCGCCAGCAGTGAGAACAGCCTCGGCAATGAAAAACTGTTTTTT
CDR3: CASSENSLGNEKLFF

size: few
V: TRBV3-1/TRBV3-2
D: -
J: TRBJ2-1
DNA: TGTGCCAGCAGCCGGCCTCCAATAAACAATGAGCAGTTCTTC
CDR3: CASSRPPINNEQFF

size: once
V: TRBV9
D: TRBD1
J: TRBJ1-3
DNA: TGTGCCAGCAGCGTAGTCCCCCGGACAGGGGGCTCTGGAAACACCATATATTTT
CDR3: CASSVVPRTGGSGNTIYF

size: -
V: TRBV3-1/TRBV3-2
D: -
J: TRBJ1-3
DNA: TGTGCCAGCAGCCTTAGAAGCTCTGGAAACACCATATATTTT
CDR3: CASSLRSSGNTIYF

size: few
V: TRBV28
D: -
J: TRBJ1-2
DNA: TGTGCCAGCAGTTTCGGGGAGGTCTACACCTTC
CDR3: CASSFGEVYTF

size: -
V: TRBV28
D: -
J: TRBJ2-4
DNA: TGTGCCAGCAGTCCCCCCCCTAATGAGGGCGGAAACATTCAGTACTTC
CDR3: CASSPPPNEGGNIQYF

size: -
V: TRBV7-3
D: -
J: TRBJ2-7
DNA: TGTGCCAGCAAAATCTACGAGCAGTACTTC
CDR3: CASKIYEQYF

size: -
V: TRBV30
D: -
J: TRBJ2-7
DNA: TGTGCCTCGCATTTCGGGGGCTTCGAGCAGTACTTC
CDR3: CASHFGGFEQYF

size: -
V: TRBV6-2/TRBV6-3
D: -
J: TRBJ2-7
DNA: TGTGCCAGCAGTTACTGGAGCAGGTATACAAACGAGCAGTACTTC
CDR3: CASSYWSRYTNEQYF

size: -
V: TRBV28
D: -
J: TRBJ2-5
DNA: TGTGCCAGCAGTACATACCTGGCAGAGATACTACAAGAGACCCAGTACTTC
CDR3: CASSTYLAEILQETQYF

size: -
V: TRBV29-1
D: -
J: TRBJ2-7
DNA: TGCAGCGTTGAAGATCCTCTCAGGCAGGGGGAGCAGTACTTC
CDR3: CSVEDPLRQGEQYF

size: -
V: TRBV28
D: -
J: TRBJ1-1
DNA: TGTGCCAGCAGTCTGGACACAAACACTGAAGCTTTCTTT
CDR3: CASSLDTNTEAFF

size: -
V: TRBV3-1/TRBV3-2
D: TRBD1
J: TRBJ1-1
DNA: TGTGCCAGCAGCCGCCCGGGACAGGGGTCCACTGAAGCTTTCTTT
CDR3: CASSRPGQGSTEAFF

size: -
V: TRBV19
D: -
J: TRBJ2-1
DNA: TGTGCCAGTAGGAAGGGCAATGAGCAGTTCTTC
CDR3: CASRKGNEQFF

size: -
V: TRBV28
D: -
J: TRBJ2-1
DNA: TGTGCCAGCCGGGGTGATAATTGGAATGAGCAGTTCTTC
CDR3: CASRGDNWNEQFF

size: -
V: TRBV19
D: -
J: TRBJ2-1
DNA: TGTGCCAGTCAGCGGGCCCAATACTCCTACAATGAGCAGTTCTTC
CDR3: CASQRAQYSYNEQFF

size: -
V: TRBV28
D: TRBD2
J: TRBJ2-1
DNA: TGTGCCAGCAGTTTAGGGCGGGGGGGGTATGCGTTCTTC
CDR3: CASSLGRGGYAFF

size: -
V: TRBV15
D: -
J: TRBJ2-7
DNA: TGTGCCACCAGCACGCGGACAGCCCTGTCCTACGAGCAGTACTTC
CDR3: CATSTRTALSYEQYF

size: -
V: TRBV18
D: -
J: TRBJ1-2
DNA: TGTGCCAGCTCACCCGACCGACAGCTCCCTTGGGGCTACACCTTC
CDR3: CASSPDRQLPWGYTF

size: once
V: TRBV11-2
D: -
J: TRBJ1-2
DNA: TGTGCCAGCAGCCCGGACAGCTCGTATGGCTACACCTTC
CDR3: CASSPDSSYGYTF

size: -
V: TRBV29-1
D: -
J: TRBJ2-7
DNA: TGCAGCGCTGGGAGAAATGTAGGCGAGCAGTACTTC
CDR3: CSAGRNVGEQYF

size: -
V: TRBV10-3
D: -
J: TRBJ1-4
DNA: TGTGCCATCAGTACCGGACAGGAAAAACTGTTTTTT
CDR3: CAISTGQEKLFF

size: -
V: TRBV19
D: -
J: TRBJ1-1
DNA: TGTGCCAGTAGTATCCTCGGGACTTTGAACACTGAAGCTTTCTTT
CDR3: CASSILGTLNTEAFF

size: -
V: TRBV27
D: -
J: TRBJ2-5
DNA: TGTGCCAGCAGTTCTGGGACATCGGCCCAAGAGACCCAGTACTTC
CDR3: CASSSGTSAQETQYF

size: -
V: TRBV5-1
D: TRBD1
J: TRBJ2-2
DNA: TGCGCCAGCAGCCCCGGGACAGGGGTCCGGGAGCTGTTTTTT
CDR3: CASSPGTGVRELFF

size: -
V: TRBV24-1
D: TRBD1
J: TRBJ1-4
DNA: TGTGCCACCAGTGATTCGGGACAGGGGAACGAAAAACTGTTTTTT
CDR3: CATSDSGQGNEKLFF

size: -
V: TRBV6-2/TRBV6-3
D: TRBD1
J: TRBJ2-7
DNA: TGTGCCAGCAGTCCGACCCGGGACAGGGCCGAGCAGTACTTC
CDR3: CASSPTRDRAEQYF

size: -
V: TRBV28
D: TRBD1
J: TRBJ1-2
DNA: TGTGCCAGCAGTTGGGGACAGTCCTATGGCTACACCTTC
CDR3: CASSWGQSYGYTF

size: once
V: TRBV10-3
D: -
J: TRBJ2-3
DNA: TGTGCCATCAGCGGACGAGAGGGGGATCCGCAGTATTTT
CDR3: CAISGREGDPQYF

size: -
V: TRBV10-3
D: -
J: TRBJ2-4
DNA: TGTGCCATCAGTGGGGAGAGGGGCGCAAACATTCAGTACTTC
CDR3: CAISGERGANIQYF

size: -
V: TRBV5-1
D: -
J: TRBJ1-6
DNA: TGCGCCAGCAGCTTGGAACAGGTGAATTCACCCCTCCACTTT
CDR3: CASSLEQVNSPLHF

size: once
V: TRBV12-3/TRBV12-4
D: -
J: TRBJ2-5
DNA: TGTGCCAGCAGCCAGATCAAAGAAGAGACCCAGTACTTC
CDR3: CASSQIKEETQYF

size: few
V: TRBV5-1
D: -
J: TRBJ2-7
DNA: TGCGCCAGCAGCTTGGCCAGACTAGATGCCTACGAGCAGTACTTC
CDR3: CASSLARLDAYEQYF

size: -
V: TRBV11-2
D: -
J: TRBJ2-1
DNA: TGTGCCAGCAGCGTGAGGGCTAGCGACTTCTCCTACAATGAGCAGTTCTTC
CDR3: CASSVRASDFSYNEQFF

size: -
V: TRBV7-2
D: TRBD1
J: TRBJ1-4
DNA: TGTGCCAGCAGCTTTTCCCCCAGGGGGGGTGGGAATGAAAAACTGTTTTTT
CDR3: CASSFSPRGGGNEKLFF

size: -
V: TRBV2
D: TRBD1
J: TRBJ2-1
DNA: TGTGCCAGCAGTGATTGGGACAGCTCCTACAATGAGCAGTTCTTC
CDR3: CASSDWDSSYNEQFF

size: -
V: TRBV28
D: -
J: TRBJ2-7
DNA: TGTGCCAGCAGTTTAAGAGCCTACGAGCAGTACTTC
CDR3: CASSLRAYEQYF